These 5 T cell receptor beta chains originate from one sample sequenced in a study of blood T cell repertoires in COVID-19 (dated by TCRdb to 2019 to 2021). Libraries came from the immunoSEQ multiplex PCR assay. This is the immuneACCESS table as TCRdb keeps it, with only in-frame sequences that have V and J called. A part of the clones is gone; compared with another copy, unresolved V genes explain less than half, and the rest is unexplained. The sample profile shows 400,000 or so clones; around 90% of them were found once. The ten largest clonotypes hold 2% to 2.5% of the sample. The sample taken for sequencing was PBMCs or T cells enriched from blood (not recorded which). The receptors were sampled from a woman between 35 and 50 years old with acute COVID-19.

The rearrangement uses TRBV7-8 and TRBJ1-1; D might be TRBD1 (6 bases). V was trimmed by 7 bases and J by 6 bases, leaving 21 bases between them. This CDR3 has 15 amino acids. CDR1 is SGHVS, CDR2 FQNEAQ, per germline. The CDR3 DNA reads TGTGCCAGCACCCCTGGTGTAGGCAGGGGCGCTGAAGCTTTCTTT. Translating it yields CASTPGVGRGAEAFF.

This sequence joins TRBV5-4 and TRBJ1-3, with no clear D. The CDR3 contains 15 residues. V was shortened by 4 bases and J by 0 bases, with 11 bases between the two germline ends. The germline CDR1 and CDR2 sequences are SGHNT and YYREEE (reference sequence). The CDR3 nucleotides are TGTGCCAGCAGCACCGCAGGAATCTCTGGAAACACCATATATTTT. It specifies CASSTAGISGNTIYF.

CDR3 nucleotide sequence: TGTGCCAGCAGTCCGACTGAACAAGAGACCCAGTACTTC. It is translated as CASSPTEQETQYF. The gene calls are TRBV6-5 and TRBJ2-5; D ambiguous. Germline V CDR1 and CDR2: MNHEY, SVGAGI. The CDR3 runs to 13 residues. Trimming removed 5 bases at V and 2 bases at J, with 9 bases between.

The rearrangement links TRBV5-1 to TRBJ2-3, with D perhaps matching TRBD2 (6 bases). Germline CDR1 and CDR2: SGHRS and YFSETQ. V was trimmed by 4 bases and J by 0 bases, leaving 6 bases between them. The CDR3 runs 13 residues. CDR3 sequence reads: CASSAGSTDTQYF. The CDR3 nucleotides are TGCGCCAGCAGCGCGGGAAGCACAGATACGCAGTATTTT.

This chain connects TRBV18 to TRBJ2-7; tentatively, D is TRBD1 (6 bases). V dropped 3 bases and J dropped 3 bases, with 12 bases sitting between them. The CDR3 is made up of 14 amino acids. Germline CDR1 reads KGHSH; CDR2 reads LQKENI. For the CDR3, the DNA is TGTGCCAGCTCACCGTCAGGACAGATCTACGAGCAGTACTTC. This sequence encodes CASSPSGQIYEQYF.